This TCR beta chain was identified in a study of neurological immune-mediated disorders (dated by TCRdb to about 2019). Background for the entire study: Peripheral blood TCR-beta repertoires from patients with HTLV-I-associated myelopathy (HAM/TSP), patients with multiple sclerosis, and healthy controls were compared in the study using UMI-based sequencing. Longitudinal samples, technical triplicates and paired sorted CD4+ and CD8+ T-cell subsets, alongside PBMC samples, were included among the approximately 110 TCR-beta libraries. Of the 60 to 70 subjects in the cohort, about 14 were HAM/TSP patients, about 34 were multiple sclerosis patients, and roughly 20 were healthy controls. Points the paper makes about the study in general: Expanded clones from different subjects shared no identical CDR3 amino acid sequences, which suggests that TCR-beta repertoires were private in all groups. TCR clonal expansion was highest in HAM/TSP patients and lowest in MS patients, with MS patients falling below even healthy controls.

The healthy controls were volunteers from blood banks in Maryland, USA. For the unsorted PBMC libraries, 2 million PBMCs were stored in RNAlater at -80 degrees C until RNA extraction and were used to generate the libraries. Peripheral blood underwent Ficoll-Hypaque density gradient centrifugation to isolate PBMCs, which were then cryopreserved in liquid nitrogen. cDNA was synthesized by template-switch 5'RACE using a primer carrying a 10-nucleotide random unique molecular identifier by which each TCR transcript was tagged. Each sequencing run produced over 170 million TCR-beta sequences covering 15-18 subjects. The RNeasy kit was used for extraction of total RNA. TCR-beta VDJ regions were amplified with primers for the TCR constant region and the 5'RACE anchor, using the KAPA Real-time Library Amplification kit. Sample indexes and Illumina adaptors were added in a first PCR, and a second PCR then increased library yield. The roughly 650 bp TCR product was size-selected on a 2% E-gel SizeSelection system after Ampure bead purification. Before pooling, library quality was assessed on a Bioanalyzer, concentration was determined with Qubit, and library quantification was performed with the Kapa Library Quantification kit. Libraries were sequenced paired-end 2 x 150 bp on an Illumina HiSeq 2500. To increase sequence diversity, about 25-31% phiX was spiked into each library pool. Concerning the study's data processing: The UMI-based MiGEC pipeline processed quality-filtered reads and removed over 75% of raw TCR sequences during error correction. VDJ genes were aligned to IMGT germline references, and clonotypes were defined by unique CDR3 amino acid sequence plus V-J genes. Clonal expansion, Shannon diversity and CDR3 relatedness were evaluated with VDJtools (CalcPairwiseDistances, ClusterSamples), while phylogenetic trees were built in CLCbio workbench. Using coefficient-of-variation modelling across technical triplicates, the study counted a clone as expanded if it had at least 8 unique UMIs. The public reads were reanalyzed by TCRdb: fastp trimming at Q25, MiXCR alignment, in-frame beta chains only. Duplicate CDR3 protein sequences are folded into a single record with the most common DNA and genes. TCRdb assigned the V and J calls; the authors' analysis was not used. The sample contains 77,000 or so distinct CDR3 sequences, about 9.4% of them found a single time. The ten biggest clones cover 1.7% of the sample.

Trimming takes 0 bases off V and 4 bases off J; junction bases not matched to a gene: 2. The CDR3 runs 14 amino acids, cysteine and phenylalanine included. The DNA shown is the 42-base CDR3, in frame from base 1. CDR1 SGHRS and CDR2 YFSETQ were looked up in the germline V gene. This clonotype has ten or more counts. It has no known antigen specificity. It has no much larger one-base neighbor in the sample; base qualities were not kept. The receptor's source is a middle-aged man in good health. Sequencing input: PBMCs. Recombination joined TRBV5-1 with TRBJ2-5; the junction holds 8 bases that match TRBD1. The nucleotides are TGCGCCAGCAGCTTGGCAGGGGGCGGAGAGACCCAGTACTTC. Its protein reads: CASSLAGGGETQYF.